The clone carrying this T cell receptor (beta chain) was counted ten times or more. Antigen: not known. TCRdb fed the reads into MiXCR, producing one record per CDR3 protein. The table includes around 120,000 distinct CDR3 sequences, roughly 9% detected once. The data originate from a study of T cell repertoires in cytomegalovirus infection. Trimming took 5 bases from V and 0 from J; bases not matched to a gene: 3. The CDR3 has 15 amino acids. Germline V gene data show CDR1 as SEHNR and CDR2 as FQNEAQ (reference sequence). Study-wide points: Across the ex vivo response, the dominant clonotypes were HLA-C-restricted CMV-specific TCR beta clonotypes. Cumulative public TCR beta family frequency identified carriers of CMV plus the relevant HLA.

This clonotype originated in a human donor in good health (CMV status not recorded). Some clones in this sample may be carry-over from other donors' samples. The gene calls are TRBV7-9 and TRBJ2-7; 11 nucleotides match TRBD1. Specimen: PBMCs. DNA of the CDR3: TGTGCCAGCAGCCCAGGGACAGGGGGCTCCTACGAGCAGTACTTC. It encodes CASSPGTGGSYEQYF.